This passage covers 3 T cell receptor beta chains from one sample sequenced in a study of vaccination and CD4 T cells after COVID-19. The Oncomine TCR Beta short-read assay sequenced DNA from cultured CD4+ T cells. MiXCR was run by TCRdb on the PCR reads, yielding one entry per CDR3 protein. Counted here are 15,000 to 17,000 distinct CDR3 sequences, approximately 52% occurring once; the ten biggest clones make up more than 13%. Treatment defined: approximately 11-day PBMC culture with coronavirus spike peptide pools or control peptides (ViraFEST assay). These receptors' targets are unknown. The specimen sequenced was CD4+ T cells from blood, cultured in vitro. These receptors were taken from a human donor who had recovered from COVID-19.

V and J are TRBV20-1 and TRBJ2-1, with D hard to call. The V gene's germline CDR1 is DFQATT and CDR2 SNEGSKA (reference sequence). The CDR3 runs to 15 residues. Trimming removed 4 bases from V and 7 bases from J, with 20 bases in between. CDR3 amino acids: CSATRITDARNEQFF. Written as DNA, the CDR3 is TGCAGTGCTACGCGTATCACGGATGCTCGTAATGAGCAGTTCTTC.

The V call is TRBV10-3, the J call TRBJ2-4, with a possible D match to TRBD2 (6 bases). Trimming stripped 4 bases from V and 5 bases from J, with 9 bases between. In germline, CDR1 is ENHRY, CDR2 SYGVKD. CDR3 length equals 13 residues. CDR3 nucleotide sequence: TGTGCCATCAGTGCGGGAGACCAAAACATTCAGTACTTC. Translated: CAISAGDQNIQYF.

This clonotype was picked up a small number of times. The V and J genes are TRBV18 and TRBJ1-6; 9 nucleotides line up with TRBD1. Looked up from germline, CDR1 is KGHSH and CDR2 is LQKENI. V was clipped by 6 bases and J by 8 bases; unmatched bases: 5. The CDR3 covers 14 residues. The CDR3 nucleotides read TGTGCCAGCTCCGACCGGACAGGGGATTCACCCCTCCACTTT. Its translation is CASSDRTGDSPLHF.